This T cell receptor (beta chain) was sequenced during a study of blood T cell repertoires in COVID-19. Study-wide context: Samples came from the United States, Italy and Spain, spanning acute and convalescent COVID-19. The cDNA or gDNA used as material had been derived from T cells, B-cell-depleted T cells, or PBMCs.

V lost 10 bases and J lost 7, with 17 bases in between. The CDR3 is made up of 13 amino acids. From germline, CDR1 is ENHRY and CDR2 SYGVKD. Original methodology: The assay estimated nucleated cells by amplifying reference gene primers. Only in-frame clones appear in the TCRdb table, and some are missing; sequencing was by immunoSEQ multiplex PCR. V and J calls and clone size are as listed in that table; D and trimming were resolved from the DNA. The data show roughly 150,000 clones, 70% to 85% seen once. The chain uses TRBV10-3 and TRBJ1-5, with D tentatively TRBD1 (6 bases). The origin of this receptor is a man between 60 and 75 years old who had recovered from COVID-19. The sequencing input was peripheral blood. The CDR3 spells CATTVGGEQPQHF. DNA of the CDR3: TGTGCCACCACCGTAGGGGGGGAGCAGCCCCAGCATTTT.